This TCR beta chain was profiled in a study of regulatory T cells in long-lasting Graves disease (TCRdb year 2021). For the wider study: To count as having persistent Graves' disease, a patient had to have received antithyroid drug treatment for over 5 years with TSH receptor autoantibodies remaining persistently positive. Persistent Graves' disease patients were compared with newly diagnosed Graves' disease patients by peripheral blood TCR sequencing and RNA sequencing. The study was conducted in China and was registered as a clinical trial. A total of roughly 35 samples underwent TCR sequencing: some 13 from persistent and around 20 from newly diagnosed Graves' disease patients. Antithyroid drugs had been taken for 8.5 to 13 years on average by persistent Graves' disease patients in the clinical cohort. The full study reports these points: Persistent patients shared more public clonotypes among themselves (more than 2,500) than newly diagnosed patients did (more than 850). The small sample size was acknowledged by the authors as a limitation that may reduce accuracy. Persistent disease showed preferential use of TRBV28, TRBJ1-2 and TRBJ2-5, whereas newly diagnosed disease favored TRBV20-1 and TRBJ2-1. The study examined only peripheral blood because the primary lesion, thyroid tissue, could not be accessed. Persistent Graves' disease patients showed lower TCR Shannon entropy and fewer highly expanded clones than newly diagnosed patients, suggesting clonal expansion. Only the TCR beta chain was sequenced and analyzed.

This clonotype showed up many times. Its antigen has not been determined. No base qualities exist here, and no much larger clone lies one base off it. The time point label, as the study defines it: persistent/refractory GD, antithyroid drugs over 5 years with positive TRAb. For both TCR sequencing and RNA sequencing, RNA was extracted from PBMCs in TRIzol. Graves' disease was diagnosed according to American Thyroid Association guidelines. Recruitment of patients was carried out at an endocrinology department in Xi'an, China. Each patient gave approximately 9.7 milliliters of peripheral blood, collected in an EDTA anticoagulant tube. PBMCs were isolated by Ficoll Paque Plus density gradient separation without further T cell sorting. An Agilent 2100 Bioanalyzer and agarose gel were used to check RNA quality, and a NanoDrop 2000 was used to measure RNA concentration. The library was built by means of multiplex PCR. Sequenced on an Illumina HiSeq 4000. To build TCR beta libraries, CDR3 regions were amplified by Arm-PCR using iRepertoire HTBI primers. PCR products were gel purified before sequencing. In the source study's methods: A total of 62 TRBV and some 15 TRBJ segments were identified across samples and were used for gene usage analysis of CDR3 amino acid clonotypes. Filtered high-quality paired reads were merged into contigs using COPE and FqMerger. BLAST was used to align contigs to the IMGT TRBV, TRBD and TRBJ reference genes, and CDR3 was defined following IMGT. Any clonotype with a frequency above 0.1% was counted as a highly expanded clone. Repertoire diversity was measured by Shannon entropy, and V-J evenness by the Gini coefficient. A clonotype was considered public if more than one individual shared it. The public reads were quality trimmed at Q25 with fastp and then assembled into clones with MiXCR by TCRdb, keeping productive beta chains. Each CDR3 protein appears once, grouped with its most common genes and DNA. The V and J calls come from TCRdb's annotation, not from the publication. This sample comprises about 430,000 distinct CDR3 sequences, under 25% of them detected only once. 13% to 15% of the sample rests with the top ten.

The CDR3 starts with the cysteine, ends with the phenylalanine, and has 14 residues. Of the read, only the CDR3 DNA is kept; its 42 bases are in frame from base 1. Trimming costs V 8 bases and J 5 bases, and their ends lie 18 bases apart. The receptor chain draws on TRBV12-3 or TRBV12-4 and TRBJ2-5; TRBD2 could be the D gene, as 7 bases match. The sequencing here drew on peripheral blood mononuclear cells (PBMCs), taken when the disease was refractory, from a patient treated with antithyroid drugs. This sequence was found in a female donor with Graves disease. The DNA reads TGTGCCAGCCGGCTTTCGGGGGGCTCGGAGACCCAGTACTTC. This encodes CASRLSGGSETQYF.